This T cell receptor (beta chain) came from a study of T cell responses to AZD1222 COVID-19 vaccine. V was cut by 1 base and J by 2 bases, with 9 bases left in between. Germline V gene lookup returns CDR1 LGHNA and CDR2 YSLEER. The CDR3 is 14 residues long. This table comes from immunoSEQ multiplex PCR, and its TCRdb copy is limited to in-frame clones, with some not included. In the table there are about 83,000 clones, 86% of which are singletons. The sample was peripheral blood, taken on day 0 of AZD1222 vaccination. This sequence joins TRBV4-3 and TRBJ2-7; D call uncertain. The clonotype originates from an adult in good health. The CDR3 region is CASSQGLDPYEQYF. In nucleotides, the CDR3 is TGCGCCAGCAGCCAAGGGCTAGACCCCTACGAGCAGTACTTC.